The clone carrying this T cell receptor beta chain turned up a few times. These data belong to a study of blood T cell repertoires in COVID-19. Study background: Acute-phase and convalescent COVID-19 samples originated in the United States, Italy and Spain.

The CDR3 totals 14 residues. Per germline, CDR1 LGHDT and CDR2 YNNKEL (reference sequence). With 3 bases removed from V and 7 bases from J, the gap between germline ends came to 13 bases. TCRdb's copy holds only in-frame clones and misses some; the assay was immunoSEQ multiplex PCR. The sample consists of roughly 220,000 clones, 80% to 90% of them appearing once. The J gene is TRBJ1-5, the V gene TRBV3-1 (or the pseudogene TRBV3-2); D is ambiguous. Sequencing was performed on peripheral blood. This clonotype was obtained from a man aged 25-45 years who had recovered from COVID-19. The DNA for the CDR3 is TGTGCCAGCAGCCATGATAATTTCGGGCAGCCCCAGCATTTT. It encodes CASSHDNFGQPQHF.